This TCR beta chain came from a study of control samples from healthy donors and cancer patients. Sequenced by immunoSEQ multiplex PCR; TCRdb stores in-frame clones only, minus some. Of 100,000 to 150,000 clones listed, roughly 92% were seen once; the top ten hold 5.5%. Trimming stripped 0 bases from V and 4 bases from J, with 16 bases between. The CDR3 has 16 residues. CDR1 and CDR2 (germline): SGHRS, YFSETQ. The sample taken for sequencing was blood. The chain is built from TRBV5-1 and TRBJ1-2, with D tentatively TRBD1 (6 bases). This clonotype originated in a man between 18 and 29 years old in good health. CDR3 in amino acids: CASSLGSPGASYGYTF. In DNA form, the CDR3 reads TGCGCCAGCAGCTTGGGATCCCCGGGGGCGTCCTATGGCTACACCTTC.